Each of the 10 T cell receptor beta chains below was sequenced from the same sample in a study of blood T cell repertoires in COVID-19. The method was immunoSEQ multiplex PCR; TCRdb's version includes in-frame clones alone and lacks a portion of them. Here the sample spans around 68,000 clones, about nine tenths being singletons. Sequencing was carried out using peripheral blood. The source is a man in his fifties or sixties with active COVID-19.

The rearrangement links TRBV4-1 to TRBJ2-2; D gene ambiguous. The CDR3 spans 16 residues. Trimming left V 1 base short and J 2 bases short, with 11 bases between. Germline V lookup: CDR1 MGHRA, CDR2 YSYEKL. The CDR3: CASSQVLAPNTGELFF. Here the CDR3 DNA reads TGCGCCAGCAGCCAAGTGTTGGCTCCTAACACCGGGGAGCTGTTTTTT.

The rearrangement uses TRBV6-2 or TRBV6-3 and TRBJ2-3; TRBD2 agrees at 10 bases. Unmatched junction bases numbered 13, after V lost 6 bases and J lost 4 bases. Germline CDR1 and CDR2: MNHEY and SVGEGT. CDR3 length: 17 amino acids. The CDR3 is CASSVLSGRTGADTQYF. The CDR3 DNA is TGTGCCAGCAGCGTACTTAGCGGGAGGACGGGGGCAGATACGCAGTATTTT.

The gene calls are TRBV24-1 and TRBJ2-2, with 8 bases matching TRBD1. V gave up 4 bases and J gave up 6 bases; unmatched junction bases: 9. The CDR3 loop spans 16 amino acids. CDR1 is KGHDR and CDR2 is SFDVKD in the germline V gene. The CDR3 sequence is CATSDAGQGPSGELFF. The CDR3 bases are TGTGCCACCAGTGACGCAGGACAGGGACCGTCCGGGGAGCTGTTTTTT.

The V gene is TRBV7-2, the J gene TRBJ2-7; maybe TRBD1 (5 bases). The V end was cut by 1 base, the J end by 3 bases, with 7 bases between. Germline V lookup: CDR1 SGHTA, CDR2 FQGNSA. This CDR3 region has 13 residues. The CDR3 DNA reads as TGTGCCAGCAGCTTAGGCAGGGACTACGAGCAGTACTTC. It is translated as CASSLGRDYEQYF.

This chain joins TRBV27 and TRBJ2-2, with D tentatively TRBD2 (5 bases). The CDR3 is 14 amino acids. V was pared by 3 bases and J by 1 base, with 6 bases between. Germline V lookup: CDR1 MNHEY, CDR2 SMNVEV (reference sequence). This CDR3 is CASSFRGNTGELFF. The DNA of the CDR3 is TGTGCCAGCAGTTTTCGGGGGAACACCGGGGAGCTGTTTTTT.

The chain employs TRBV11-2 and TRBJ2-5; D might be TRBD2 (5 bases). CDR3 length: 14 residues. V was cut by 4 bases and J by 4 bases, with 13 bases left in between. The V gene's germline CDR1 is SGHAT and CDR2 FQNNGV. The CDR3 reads CASSSLRGRETQYF. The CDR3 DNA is TGTGCCAGCAGCTCACTCCGTGGGAGAGAGACCCAGTACTTC.

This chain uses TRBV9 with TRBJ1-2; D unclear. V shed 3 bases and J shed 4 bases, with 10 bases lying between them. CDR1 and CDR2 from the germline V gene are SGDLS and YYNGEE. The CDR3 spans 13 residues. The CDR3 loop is CASSATGSYGYTF. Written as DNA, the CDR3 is TGTGCCAGCAGCGCTACGGGGAGCTATGGCTACACCTTC.

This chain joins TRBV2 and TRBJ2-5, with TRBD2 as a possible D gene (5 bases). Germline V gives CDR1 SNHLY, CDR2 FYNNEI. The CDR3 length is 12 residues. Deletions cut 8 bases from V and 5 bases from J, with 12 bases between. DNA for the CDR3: TGTGCCAGCGGGGAGTTGGGGGAGACCCAGTACTTC. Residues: CASGELGETQYF. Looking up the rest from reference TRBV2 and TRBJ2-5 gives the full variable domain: EPEVTQTPSHQVTQMGQEVILRCVPISNHLYFYWYRQILGQKVEFLVSFYNNEISEKSEIFDDQFSVERPDGSNFTLKIRSTKLEDSAMYFCASGELGETQYFGPGTRLLVL.

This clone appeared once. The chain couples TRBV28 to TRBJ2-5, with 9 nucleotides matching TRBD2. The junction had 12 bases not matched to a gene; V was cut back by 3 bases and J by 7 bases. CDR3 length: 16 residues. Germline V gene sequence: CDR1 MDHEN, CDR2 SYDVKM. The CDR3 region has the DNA TGTGCCAGCAGTTTTTTTGAGCGGGGGGCCGTCGGGACCCAGTACTTC. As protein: CASSFFERGAVGTQYF.

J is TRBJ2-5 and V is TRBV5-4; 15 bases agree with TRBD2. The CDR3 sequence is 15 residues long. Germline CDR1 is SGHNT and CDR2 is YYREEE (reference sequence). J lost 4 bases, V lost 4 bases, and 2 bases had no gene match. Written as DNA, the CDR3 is TGTGCCAGCAGCCGGGGACTAGCGGGAGGAGAGACCCAGTACTTC. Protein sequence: CASSRGLAGGETQYF.